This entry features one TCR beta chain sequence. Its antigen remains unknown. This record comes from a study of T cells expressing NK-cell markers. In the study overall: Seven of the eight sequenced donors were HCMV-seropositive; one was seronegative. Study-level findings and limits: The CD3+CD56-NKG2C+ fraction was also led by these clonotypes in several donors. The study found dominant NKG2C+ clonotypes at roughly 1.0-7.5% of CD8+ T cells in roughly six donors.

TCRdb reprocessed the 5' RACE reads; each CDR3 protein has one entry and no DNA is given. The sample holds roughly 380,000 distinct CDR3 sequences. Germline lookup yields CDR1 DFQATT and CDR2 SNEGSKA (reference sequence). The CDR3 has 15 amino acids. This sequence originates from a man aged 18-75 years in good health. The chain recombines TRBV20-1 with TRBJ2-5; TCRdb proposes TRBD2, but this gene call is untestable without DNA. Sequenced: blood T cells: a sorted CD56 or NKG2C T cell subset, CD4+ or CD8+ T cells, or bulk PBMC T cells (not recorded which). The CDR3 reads CSASLLGLPMETQYF.